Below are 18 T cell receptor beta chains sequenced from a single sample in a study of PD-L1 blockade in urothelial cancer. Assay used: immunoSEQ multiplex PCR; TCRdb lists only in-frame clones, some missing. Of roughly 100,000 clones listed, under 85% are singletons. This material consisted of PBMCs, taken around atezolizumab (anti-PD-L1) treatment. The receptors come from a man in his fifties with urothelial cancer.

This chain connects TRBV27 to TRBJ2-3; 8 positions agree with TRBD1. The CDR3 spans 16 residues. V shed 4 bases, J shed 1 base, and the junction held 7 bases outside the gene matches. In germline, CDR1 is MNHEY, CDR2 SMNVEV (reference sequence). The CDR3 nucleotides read TGTGCCAGCAGTTCGGGACAGGCGCTAGGCACAGATACGCAGTATTTT. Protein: CASSSGQALGTDTQYF.

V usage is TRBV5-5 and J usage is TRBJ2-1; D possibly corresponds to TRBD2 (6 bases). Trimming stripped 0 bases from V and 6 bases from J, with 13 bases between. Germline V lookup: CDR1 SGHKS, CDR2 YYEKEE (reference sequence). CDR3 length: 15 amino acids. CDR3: CASSLGDSWGNEQFF. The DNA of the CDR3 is TGTGCCAGCAGCTTGGGGGACTCCTGGGGCAATGAGCAGTTCTTC.

The CDR3, as DNA: TGCAGCGTTGAAGATTTCCGACTAGCGGGAGTCGAGGAGACCCAGTACTTC. The encoded protein is CSVEDFRLAGVEETQYF. The chain has TRBV29-1 and TRBJ2-5; 12 bases line up with TRBD2. This CDR3 has 17 residues. V lost 0 bases and J lost 5; bases outside the gene matches: 10. Germline loops: CDR1 SQVTM, CDR2 ANQGSEA. The variable domain in full, with the rest retrieved from reference TRBV29-1 and TRBJ2-5, is SAVISQKPSRDICQRGTSLTIQCQVDSQVTMMFWYRQQPGQSLTLIATANQGSEATYESGFVIDKFPISRPNLTFSTLTVSNMSPEDSSIYLCSVEDFRLAGVEETQYFGPGTRLLVL.

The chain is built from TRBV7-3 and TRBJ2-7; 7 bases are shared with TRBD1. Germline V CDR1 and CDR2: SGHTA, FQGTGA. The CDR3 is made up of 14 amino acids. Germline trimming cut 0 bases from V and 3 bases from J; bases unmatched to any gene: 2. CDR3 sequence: CASSLTGGIYEQYF. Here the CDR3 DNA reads TGTGCCAGCAGCTTAACAGGGGGCATCTACGAGCAGTACTTC.

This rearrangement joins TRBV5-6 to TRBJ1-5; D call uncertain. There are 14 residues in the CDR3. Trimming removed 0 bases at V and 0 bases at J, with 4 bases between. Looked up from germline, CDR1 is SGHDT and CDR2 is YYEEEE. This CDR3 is CASSLGYSNQPQHF. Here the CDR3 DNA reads TGTGCCAGCAGCTTGGGTTATAGCAATCAGCCCCAGCATTTT.

CDR3 DNA sequence: TGTGCCAGCAGTTCTGGAGCGGGTACGCAGTATTTT. It specifies CASSSGAGTQYF. The rearrangement links TRBV27 to TRBJ2-3, with a tentative D call TRBD2 (6 bases). The CDR3 consists of 12 residues. The germline V and J ends were trimmed by 4 bases and 8 bases, with 10 bases remaining between them. Per the germline V gene, CDR1 is MNHEY and CDR2 is SMNVEV (reference sequence).

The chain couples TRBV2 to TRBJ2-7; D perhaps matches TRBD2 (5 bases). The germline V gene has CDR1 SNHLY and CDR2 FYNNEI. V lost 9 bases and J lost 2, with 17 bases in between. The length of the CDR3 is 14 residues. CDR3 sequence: CASSGVTQPYEQYF. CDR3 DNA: TGTGCCAGTTCCGGGGTAACGCAGCCCTACGAGCAGTACTTC.

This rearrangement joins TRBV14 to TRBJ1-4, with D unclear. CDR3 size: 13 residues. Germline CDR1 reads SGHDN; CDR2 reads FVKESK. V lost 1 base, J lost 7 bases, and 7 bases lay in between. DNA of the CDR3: TGTGCCAGCAGCCAAGGACATGCTGAAAAACTGTTTTTT. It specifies CASSQGHAEKLFF.

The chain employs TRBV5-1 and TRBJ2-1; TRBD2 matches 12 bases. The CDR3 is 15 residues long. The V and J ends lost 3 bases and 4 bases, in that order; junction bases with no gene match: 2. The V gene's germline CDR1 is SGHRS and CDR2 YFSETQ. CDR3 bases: TGCGCCAGCAGCTCCCTAGCGGGAGGGTACAATGAGCAGTTCTTC. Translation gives CASSSLAGGYNEQFF.

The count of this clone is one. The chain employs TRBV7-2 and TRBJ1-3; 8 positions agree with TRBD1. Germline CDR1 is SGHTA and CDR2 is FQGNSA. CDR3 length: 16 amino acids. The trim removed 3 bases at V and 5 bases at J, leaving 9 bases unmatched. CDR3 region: CASSLLSQGARNTIYF. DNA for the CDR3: TGTGCCAGCAGCTTGTTAAGCCAGGGGGCTAGAAACACCATATATTTT.

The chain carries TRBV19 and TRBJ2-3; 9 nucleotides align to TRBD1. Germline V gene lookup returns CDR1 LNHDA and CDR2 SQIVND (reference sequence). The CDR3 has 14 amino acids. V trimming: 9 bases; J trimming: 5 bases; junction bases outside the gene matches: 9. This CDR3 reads CASSTGGGIDTQYF. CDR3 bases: TGTGCCAGCTCGACAGGGGGTGGGATAGATACGCAGTATTTT.

DNA of the CDR3: TGCGCCAGCAGCTTGGGGATGCTAGCGGGAGCAGAAGAGACCCAGTACTTC. It encodes CASSLGMLAGAEETQYF. The V call is TRBV5-1, the J call TRBJ2-5, with 10 nucleotides matching TRBD2. Germline V gives CDR1 SGHRS, CDR2 YFSETQ. The CDR3 loop spans 17 amino acids. The V gene end was trimmed by 0 bases and the J gene end by 3 bases; junction bases not matched to a gene: 8.

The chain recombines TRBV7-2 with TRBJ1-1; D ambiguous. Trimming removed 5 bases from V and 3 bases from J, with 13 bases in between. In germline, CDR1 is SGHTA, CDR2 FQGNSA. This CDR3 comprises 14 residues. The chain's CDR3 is CASSGRVEDTEAFF. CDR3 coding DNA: TGTGCCAGCAGCGGACGGGTGGAGGACACTGAAGCTTTCTTT.

CDR3 in amino acids: CASSATHRADVAKLFF. CDR3 coding DNA: TGTGCCAGCAGTGCCACCCACAGGGCCGATGTCGCGAAACTGTTTTTT. The chain is built from TRBV9 and TRBJ1-4, with D possibly TRBD1 on 6 matching bases. Trimming took 5 bases from V and 11 from J, leaving 25 bases between them. Germline CDR1 SGDLS, CDR2 YYNGEE. The CDR3 length is 16 residues.

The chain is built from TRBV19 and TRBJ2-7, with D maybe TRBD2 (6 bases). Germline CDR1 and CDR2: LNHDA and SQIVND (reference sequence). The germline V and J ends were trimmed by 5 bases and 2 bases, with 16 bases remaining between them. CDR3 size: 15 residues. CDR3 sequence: CASSPTRGTPYEQYF. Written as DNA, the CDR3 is TGTGCCAGTAGTCCAACACGCGGGACCCCCTACGAGCAGTACTTC.

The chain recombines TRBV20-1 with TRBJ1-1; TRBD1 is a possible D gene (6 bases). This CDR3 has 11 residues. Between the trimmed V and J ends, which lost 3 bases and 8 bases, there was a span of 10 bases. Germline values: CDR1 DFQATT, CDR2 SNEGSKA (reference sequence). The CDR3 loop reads CSARQGQEAFF. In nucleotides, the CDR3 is TGCAGTGCTAGGCAGGGGCAAGAAGCTTTCTTT.

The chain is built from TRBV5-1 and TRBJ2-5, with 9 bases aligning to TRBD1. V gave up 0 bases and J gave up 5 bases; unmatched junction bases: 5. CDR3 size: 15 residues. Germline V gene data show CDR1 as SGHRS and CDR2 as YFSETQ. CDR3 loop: CASSLGTGGDETQYF. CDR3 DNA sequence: TGCGCCAGCAGCTTGGGTACAGGGGGCGATGAGACCCAGTACTTC.

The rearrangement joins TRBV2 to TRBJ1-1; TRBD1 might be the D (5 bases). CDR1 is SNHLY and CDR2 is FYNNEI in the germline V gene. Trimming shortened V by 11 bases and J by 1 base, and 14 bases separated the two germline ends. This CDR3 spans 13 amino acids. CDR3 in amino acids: CAGRLQENTEAFF. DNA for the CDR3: TGTGCCGGTCGTTTACAGGAGAACACTGAAGCTTTCTTT.